This TCR beta chain derives from a study of shared clonotypes between healthy human individuals. Whole-study findings and limits: Clonotypes shared by all four donors outscored non-shared clonotypes in generation probability.

It was into CD45RA+ naive and CD45RA-negative memory subsets that the CD4+ cells were split. Points on this clone: Antigen specificity is unknown.

Trimming pared 5 bases from V and 5 bases from J, leaving 16 bases between. The germline CDR1 and CDR2 sequences are SGHRS and YFSETQ. The CDR3 loop spans 14 amino acids. Clones were sequenced by immunoSEQ multiplex PCR, and TCRdb holds only the in-frame ones, with some missing. Of roughly 1,000,000 clones listed, about 80% are singletons. This receptor was identified in a man aged 18-30 years in good health. Some clones in this sample may be carry-over from other donors' samples. The source material was memory CD4+ T cells from PBMCs. Subset here: CD45RA-negative fraction. V gene TRBV5-1 combines with J gene TRBJ2-5; D may be TRBD2 (6 bases). CDR3 in amino acids: CASRSTSWGETQYF. As DNA, the CDR3 is TGCGCCAGCAGATCGACTAGTTGGGGGGAGACCCAGTACTTC.